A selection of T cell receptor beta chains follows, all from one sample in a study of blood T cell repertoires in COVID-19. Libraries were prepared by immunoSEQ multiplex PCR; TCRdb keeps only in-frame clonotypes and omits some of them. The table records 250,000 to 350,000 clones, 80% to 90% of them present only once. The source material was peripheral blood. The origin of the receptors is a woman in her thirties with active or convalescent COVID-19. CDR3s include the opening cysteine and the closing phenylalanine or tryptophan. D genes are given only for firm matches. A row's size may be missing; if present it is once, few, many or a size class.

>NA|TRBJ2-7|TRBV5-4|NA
CASSKPQGMNEQYF
TGTGCCAGCAGCAAACCCCAGGGGATGAACGAGCAGTACTTC
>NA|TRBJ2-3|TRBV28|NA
CASSKTGLPGYF
TGTGCCAGCAGTAAAACTGGGCTCCCCGGGTATTTT
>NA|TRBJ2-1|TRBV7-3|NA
CASSLRRLTTYNEQFF
TGTGCCAGCAGCTTACGGAGACTTACAACCTACAATGAGCAGTTCTTC
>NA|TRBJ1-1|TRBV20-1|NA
CSASTIGRAEEAFF
TGCAGTGCTAGTACCATCGGCAGGGCCGAGGAAGCTTTCTTT
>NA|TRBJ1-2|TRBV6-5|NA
CASSRAGNYGYTF
TGTGCCAGCAGTAGGGCGGGGAACTATGGCTACACCTTC
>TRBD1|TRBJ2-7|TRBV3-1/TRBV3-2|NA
CASSPSGTGPYEQYF
TGTGCCAGCAGCCCCTCCGGGACAGGCCCCTACGAGCAGTACTTC
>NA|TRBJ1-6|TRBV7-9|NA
CASSLALGGNSPLHF
TGTGCCAGCAGCTTAGCGCTCGGCGGGAATTCACCCCTCCACTTT
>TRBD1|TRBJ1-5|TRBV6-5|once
CASTPAGTGGGPQHF
TGTGCCAGCACCCCAGCCGGGACAGGGGGGGGGCCCCAGCATTTT
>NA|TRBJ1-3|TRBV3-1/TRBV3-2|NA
CASRQTVSSGNTIYF
TGTGCCAGCAGACAGACGGTTAGCTCTGGAAACACCATATATTTT
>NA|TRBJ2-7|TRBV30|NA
CAWSVGEVQYF
TGTGCCTGGAGTGTAGGCGAGGTGCAGTACTTC
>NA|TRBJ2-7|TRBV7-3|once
CASSLTVSQGAYEQYF
TGTGCCAGCAGCTTAACGGTGAGTCAGGGCGCCTACGAGCAGTACTTC
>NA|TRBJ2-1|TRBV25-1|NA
CASSAGWGSYNEQFF
TGTGCCAGCAGTGCGGGGTGGGGCTCCTACAATGAGCAGTTCTTC
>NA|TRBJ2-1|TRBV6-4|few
CASSGTSSGYNEQFF
TGTGCCAGCAGTGGGACCTCAAGCGGCTACAATGAGCAGTTCTTC
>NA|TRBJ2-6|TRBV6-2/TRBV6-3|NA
CASSIQGGGANVLTF
TGTGCCAGCAGCATACAGGGCGGCGGGGCCAACGTCCTGACTTTC
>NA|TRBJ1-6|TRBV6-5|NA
CASSLDRRNSPLHF
TGTGCCAGCAGCCTCGACAGGCGTAATTCACCCCTCCACTTT
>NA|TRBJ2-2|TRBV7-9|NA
CASSLNPVGVMNTGELFF
TGTGCCAGCAGCTTAAACCCGGTAGGAGTAATGAACACCGGGGAGCTGTTTTTT
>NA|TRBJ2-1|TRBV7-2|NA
CASSPGRGAHLGEQFF
TGTGCCAGCAGCCCCGGGCGGGGAGCCCACTTGGGTGAGCAGTTCTTC
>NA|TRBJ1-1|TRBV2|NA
CASTQTGVGTEAFF
TGTGCCAGCACCCAAACAGGTGTGGGCACTGAAGCTTTCTTT
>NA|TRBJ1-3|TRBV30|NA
CAWRIAGSGGNTIYF
TGTGCCTGGAGGATCGCGGGAAGCGGTGGAAACACCATATATTTT
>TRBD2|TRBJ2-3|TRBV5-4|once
CASSKWTSGGPSDTQYF
TGTGCCAGCAGCAAATGGACTAGCGGGGGCCCTTCCGATACGCAGTATTTT
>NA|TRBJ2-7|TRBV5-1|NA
CASSQLSSYEQYF
TGCGCCAGCAGCCAATTGAGCTCCTACGAGCAGTACTTC
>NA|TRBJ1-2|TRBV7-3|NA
CASSGPGGLSDGYTF
TGTGCCAGCAGCGGCCCCGGGGGGCTTTCTGATGGCTACACCTTC
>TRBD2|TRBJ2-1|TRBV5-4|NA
CASSSTSGGGREQFF
TGTGCCAGCAGCTCGACTAGCGGGGGGGGAAGGGAGCAGTTCTTC
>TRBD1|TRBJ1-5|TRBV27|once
CASSPDRGNQPQHF
TGTGCCAGCAGTCCCGACAGGGGCAATCAGCCCCAGCATTTT
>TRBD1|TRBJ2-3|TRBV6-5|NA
CASSSPTGQGTDTQYF
TGTGCCAGCAGTTCCCCGACCGGACAGGGGACGGATACGCAGTATTTT
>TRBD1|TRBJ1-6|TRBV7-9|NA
CASSLEPGTGSPLHF
TGTGCCAGCAGCTTAGAGCCAGGGACAGGTTCACCCCTCCACTTT
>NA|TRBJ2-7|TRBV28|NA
CASSFVWSKAETYEQYF
TGTGCCAGCAGTTTCGTTTGGTCTAAGGCGGAGACCTACGAGCAGTACTTC
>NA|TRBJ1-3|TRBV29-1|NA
CSVSGQSSGNTIYF
TGCAGCGTTTCAGGACAGTCCTCTGGAAACACCATATATTTT
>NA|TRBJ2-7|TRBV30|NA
CAWSQALSYEQYF
TGTGCCTGGAGCCAGGCGCTCTCCTACGAGCAGTACTTC
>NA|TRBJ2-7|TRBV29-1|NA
CSGLQEEGGEQYF
TGCAGCGGCCTACAGGAGGAGGGAGGCGAGCAGTACTTC
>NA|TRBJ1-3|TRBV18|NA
CASSQPRAGGNTIYF
TGTGCCAGCTCACAACCCAGGGCCGGAGGAAACACCATATATTTT
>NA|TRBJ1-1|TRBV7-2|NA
CASSLVARAEAFF
TGTGCCAGCAGCTTAGTCGCGAGGGCTGAAGCTTTCTTT
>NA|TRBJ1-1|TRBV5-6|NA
CASSLWAPSWAFF
TGTGCCAGCAGCTTGTGGGCACCTTCGTGGGCTTTCTTT
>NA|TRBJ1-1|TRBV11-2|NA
CASSLNTYTEAFF
TGTGCCAGCAGCTTGAACACCTACACTGAAGCTTTCTTT
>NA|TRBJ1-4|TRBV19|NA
CASSIYEKLFF
TGTGCCAGTAGTATCTATGAAAAACTGTTTTTT
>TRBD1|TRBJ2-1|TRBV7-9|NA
CASSLPTSGTGPLEQFF
TGTGCCAGCAGCTTACCGACATCCGGGACAGGTCCGTTGGAGCAGTTCTTC
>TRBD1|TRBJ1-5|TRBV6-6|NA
CASSYAQTGSNQPQHF
TGTGCCAGCAGTTACGCCCAGACAGGGAGCAATCAGCCCCAGCATTTT
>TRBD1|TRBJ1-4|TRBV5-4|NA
CASSSTGVGSNEKLFF
TGTGCCAGCAGCTCGACAGGGGTGGGTTCTAATGAAAAACTGTTTTTT
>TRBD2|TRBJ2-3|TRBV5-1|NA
CASSYFWGGADTQYF
TGCGCCAGCAGCTACTTTTGGGGAGGGGCAGATACGCAGTATTTT
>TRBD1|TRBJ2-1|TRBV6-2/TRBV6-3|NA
CASSRMTGAKASNEQFF
TGTGCCAGCAGCAGAATGACAGGGGCTAAAGCCTCCAATGAGCAGTTCTTC
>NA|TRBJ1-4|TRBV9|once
CASSVDTGEKLFF
TGTGCCAGCAGCGTAGATACAGGTGAAAAACTGTTTTTT
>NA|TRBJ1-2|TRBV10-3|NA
CATSWGREGYTF
TGTGCTACGAGTTGGGGGCGAGAAGGCTACACCTTC
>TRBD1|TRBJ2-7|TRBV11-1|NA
CASSPRTGGYEQYF
TGTGCCAGCAGCCCACGGACAGGGGGCTACGAGCAGTACTTC
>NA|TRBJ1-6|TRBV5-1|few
CASSFLGDNSPLHF
TGCGCCAGCAGCTTCTTAGGGGATAATTCACCCCTCCACTTT
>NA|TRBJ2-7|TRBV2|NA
CASRIEQGHEQYF
TGTGCCAGCAGGATAGAACAGGGTCACGAGCAGTACTTC
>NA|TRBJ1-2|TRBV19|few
CAVGGASNYGYTF
TGTGCCGTAGGGGGAGCTTCTAACTATGGCTACACCTTC